What follows is one T cell receptor (beta chain) and its context. Its antigen remains unidentified. The data were obtained in a study of T cells in Graves' hyperthyroidism and ophthalmopathy. Whole-study findings and limits: Among clonotypes expanded in thyroid above 0.001, most were also found in blood.

Patients counted as stable if ophthalmopathy did not develop within 18 months. Newly diagnosed patients aged 18 to 65 had hyperthyroidism of under 2 months' duration. The source material, RNA transcripts, was used to amplify TCR beta CDR3 regions. Carried out on the TCR CDR3, a first-round RT-PCR used the HTBI primer set. TCRdb reprocessed the multiplex PCR reads with MiXCR, giving one entry per CDR3 protein. The table lists 93,000 or so distinct CDR3 sequences, roughly 47% of them singletons. Sequenced material: blood. This clonotype originated in a man aged 35 to 55 with Graves' hyperthyroidism.

This chain's CDR3 is CAWSKDRNYEQYF. The CDR3 region has the DNA TGTGCCTGGAGCAAGGACAGAAACTACGAGCAGTACTTC. The chain combines TRBV30 with TRBJ2-7; possibly TRBD1 for D (6 bases). Trimming removed 3 bases at V and 3 bases at J, with 12 bases between. CDR1 and CDR2 from the germline V gene are GTSNPN and SVGIG (reference sequence). This CDR3 contains 13 residues.